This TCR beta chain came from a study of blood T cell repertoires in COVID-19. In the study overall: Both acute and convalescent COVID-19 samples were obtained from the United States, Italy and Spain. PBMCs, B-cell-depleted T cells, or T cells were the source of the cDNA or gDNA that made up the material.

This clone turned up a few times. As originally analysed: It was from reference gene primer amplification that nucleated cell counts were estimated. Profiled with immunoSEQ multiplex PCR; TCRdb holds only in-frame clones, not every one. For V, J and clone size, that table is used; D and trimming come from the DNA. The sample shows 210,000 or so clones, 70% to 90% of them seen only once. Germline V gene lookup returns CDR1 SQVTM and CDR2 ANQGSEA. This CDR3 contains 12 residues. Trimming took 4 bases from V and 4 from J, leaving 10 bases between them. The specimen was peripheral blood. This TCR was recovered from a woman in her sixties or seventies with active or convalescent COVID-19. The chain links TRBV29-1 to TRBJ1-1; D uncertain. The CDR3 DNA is TGCAGCGTTGGTCGGACTACCACTGAAGCTTTCTTT. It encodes CSVGRTTTEAFF.